The rows below give T cell receptor beta chains drawn from one sample of a study of T cells in Graves' hyperthyroidism and ophthalmopathy. TCRdb reprocessed the multiplex PCR reads with MiXCR, giving one entry per CDR3 protein. The table has around 340,000 distinct CDR3 sequences, 15% to 20% seen once. Sequencing was performed on blood. The receptors here all came from a woman in her 30s with Graves' hyperthyroidism that later progressed to Graves' ophthalmopathy. The CDR3 runs from the conserved cysteine through the conserved F or W. Fields, in order: V gene, J gene, D gene, clone size, CDR3 protein, CDR3 DNA. A D gene is named only where the DNA matches it firmly. Clone size is stated in some rows and not others, as once, few, many or a class when expanded.

V: TRBV2; J: TRBJ1-5; D: .; size: .; CDR3: CASSDYGPGTPGGNQPQHF; DNA: TGTGCCAGCAGTGATTATGGGCCCGGGACTCCCGGTGGCAATCAGCCCCAGCATTTT
V: TRBV2; J: TRBJ1-1; D: .; size: many; CDR3: CASSGGSSHTEAFF; DNA: TGTGCCAGCAGTGGGGGGTCCAGTCACACTGAAGCTTTCTTT
V: TRBV20-1; J: TRBJ2-2; D: TRBD2; size: .; CDR3: CSARVGGRAGTGELFF; DNA: TGCAGTGCTAGAGTGGGCGGGAGGGCCGGCACCGGGGAGCTGTTTTTT
V: TRBV5-8; J: TRBJ2-2; D: TRBD2; size: few; CDR3: CASSLGGGPFSGELFF; DNA: TGTGCCAGCAGCTTAGGCGGGGGGCCGTTTTCGGGGGAGCTGTTTTTT
V: TRBV28; J: TRBJ2-7; D: .; size: many; CDR3: CASSGTLRGALNEQYF; DNA: TGTGCCAGCAGTGGAACGCTCAGGGGGGCCCTGAACGAGCAGTACTTC
V: TRBV5-1; J: TRBJ1-1; D: .; size: .; CDR3: CASSLGLNTKAFF; DNA: TGCGCCAGCAGCTTGGGATTGAACACTAAAGCTTTCTTT
V: TRBV4-1; J: TRBJ2-3; D: TRBD2; size: many; CDR3: CASSQDPSGSEGDTQYF; DNA: TGCGCCAGCAGCCAAGACCCCAGCGGGAGTGAGGGAGATACGCAGTATTTT
V: TRBV5-6; J: TRBJ2-7; D: .; size: few; CDR3: CASSPTASSYEQYF; DNA: TGTGCCAGCAGTCCTACAGCCTCCTCCTACGAGCAGTACTTC
V: TRBV20-1; J: TRBJ2-1; D: TRBD2; size: many; CDR3: CSALDSGVGGNEQFF; DNA: TGCAGTGCCCTCGACTCGGGAGTGGGAGGGAATGAGCAGTTCTTC
V: TRBV15; J: TRBJ2-5; D: TRBD1; size: many; CDR3: CATNMDRGRETQYF; DNA: TGTGCCACCAATATGGACAGGGGGAGAGAGACCCAGTACTTC
V: TRBV28; J: TRBJ1-5; D: .; size: .; CDR3: CASSPRPGQPQHF; DNA: TGTGCCAGCAGTCCCCGTCCAGGTCAGCCCCAGCATTTT
V: TRBV28; J: TRBJ2-7; D: .; size: many; CDR3: CASSLTSGSSPYEQYF; DNA: TGTGCCAGCAGTTTAACCAGTGGGTCCTCTCCCTACGAGCAGTACTTC
V: TRBV27; J: TRBJ2-7; D: TRBD1; size: many; CDR3: CASSLTGVAYEQYF; DNA: TGTGCCAGCAGTCTGACAGGGGTCGCCTACGAGCAGTACTTC
V: TRBV27; J: TRBJ2-1; D: TRBD2; size: many; CDR3: CASSPGTSGFNEQFF; DNA: TGTGCCAGCAGTCCTGGGACTAGCGGGTTCAATGAGCAGTTCTTC
V: TRBV24-1; J: TRBJ2-5; D: .; size: few; CDR3: CATSDYGGAGETQYF; DNA: TGTGCCACCAGTGATTATGGGGGAGCTGGAGAGACCCAGTACTTC
V: TRBV6-2/TRBV6-3; J: TRBJ2-3; D: .; size: .; CDR3: CASSYSTVAPSTDTQYF; DNA: TGTGCCAGCAGTTACTCGACGGTAGCGCCGAGCACAGATACGCAGTATTTT
V: TRBV6-1; J: TRBJ1-1; D: .; size: many; CDR3: CASSEGRRGTEAFF; DNA: TGTGCCAGCAGTGAGGGACGGCGAGGAACTGAAGCTTTCTTT
V: TRBV28; J: TRBJ2-7; D: TRBD2; size: many; CDR3: CASSATSGSSLQQYF; DNA: TGTGCCAGCAGTGCGACTAGCGGGAGTTCCCTCCAGCAGTACTTC
V: TRBV7-8; J: TRBJ2-3; D: TRBD2; size: few; CDR3: CASSPWGTSGGESTDTQYF; DNA: TGTGCCAGCAGCCCCTGGGGGACTAGCGGGGGGGAAAGCACAGATACGCAGTATTTT
V: TRBV27; J: TRBJ1-3; D: .; size: many; CDR3: CASSLRSEPGNTIYF; DNA: TGTGCCAGCAGTTTAAGAAGCGAGCCTGGAAACACCATATATTTT
V: TRBV28; J: TRBJ2-7; D: TRBD2; size: many; CDR3: CASSDSGSIYEQYF; DNA: TGTGCCAGCAGTGATAGCGGGAGCATATACGAGCAGTACTTC
V: TRBV28; J: TRBJ2-7; D: .; size: .; CDR3: CASSSSGLTYEQYF; DNA: TGTGCCAGCAGTTCCTCGGGACTTACCTACGAGCAGTACTTC
V: TRBV20-1; J: TRBJ2-7; D: TRBD1; size: many; CDR3: CSVAKTGNPHEQYF; DNA: TGCAGTGTGGCCAAGACAGGGAACCCCCACGAGCAGTACTTC
V: TRBV27; J: TRBJ2-1; D: TRBD2; size: .; CDR3: CASSLYSGSVDEQFF; DNA: TGTGCCAGCAGTTTGTACAGCGGGAGTGTCGATGAGCAGTTCTTC
V: TRBV25-1; J: TRBJ1-1; D: .; size: .; CDR3: CASQFGAEAFF; DNA: TGTGCCAGCCAGTTTGGCGCTGAAGCTTTCTTT
V: TRBV6-1; J: TRBJ2-3; D: .; size: few; CDR3: CASSRTTGVDTQYF; DNA: TGTGCCAGCAGTCGAACGACTGGGGTAGATACGCAGTATTTT
V: TRBV11-2; J: TRBJ2-5; D: .; size: .; CDR3: CASSLEAGGTREQYF; DNA: TGTGCCAGCAGCTTAGAGGCCGGGGGCACGAGAGAGCAGTACTTC